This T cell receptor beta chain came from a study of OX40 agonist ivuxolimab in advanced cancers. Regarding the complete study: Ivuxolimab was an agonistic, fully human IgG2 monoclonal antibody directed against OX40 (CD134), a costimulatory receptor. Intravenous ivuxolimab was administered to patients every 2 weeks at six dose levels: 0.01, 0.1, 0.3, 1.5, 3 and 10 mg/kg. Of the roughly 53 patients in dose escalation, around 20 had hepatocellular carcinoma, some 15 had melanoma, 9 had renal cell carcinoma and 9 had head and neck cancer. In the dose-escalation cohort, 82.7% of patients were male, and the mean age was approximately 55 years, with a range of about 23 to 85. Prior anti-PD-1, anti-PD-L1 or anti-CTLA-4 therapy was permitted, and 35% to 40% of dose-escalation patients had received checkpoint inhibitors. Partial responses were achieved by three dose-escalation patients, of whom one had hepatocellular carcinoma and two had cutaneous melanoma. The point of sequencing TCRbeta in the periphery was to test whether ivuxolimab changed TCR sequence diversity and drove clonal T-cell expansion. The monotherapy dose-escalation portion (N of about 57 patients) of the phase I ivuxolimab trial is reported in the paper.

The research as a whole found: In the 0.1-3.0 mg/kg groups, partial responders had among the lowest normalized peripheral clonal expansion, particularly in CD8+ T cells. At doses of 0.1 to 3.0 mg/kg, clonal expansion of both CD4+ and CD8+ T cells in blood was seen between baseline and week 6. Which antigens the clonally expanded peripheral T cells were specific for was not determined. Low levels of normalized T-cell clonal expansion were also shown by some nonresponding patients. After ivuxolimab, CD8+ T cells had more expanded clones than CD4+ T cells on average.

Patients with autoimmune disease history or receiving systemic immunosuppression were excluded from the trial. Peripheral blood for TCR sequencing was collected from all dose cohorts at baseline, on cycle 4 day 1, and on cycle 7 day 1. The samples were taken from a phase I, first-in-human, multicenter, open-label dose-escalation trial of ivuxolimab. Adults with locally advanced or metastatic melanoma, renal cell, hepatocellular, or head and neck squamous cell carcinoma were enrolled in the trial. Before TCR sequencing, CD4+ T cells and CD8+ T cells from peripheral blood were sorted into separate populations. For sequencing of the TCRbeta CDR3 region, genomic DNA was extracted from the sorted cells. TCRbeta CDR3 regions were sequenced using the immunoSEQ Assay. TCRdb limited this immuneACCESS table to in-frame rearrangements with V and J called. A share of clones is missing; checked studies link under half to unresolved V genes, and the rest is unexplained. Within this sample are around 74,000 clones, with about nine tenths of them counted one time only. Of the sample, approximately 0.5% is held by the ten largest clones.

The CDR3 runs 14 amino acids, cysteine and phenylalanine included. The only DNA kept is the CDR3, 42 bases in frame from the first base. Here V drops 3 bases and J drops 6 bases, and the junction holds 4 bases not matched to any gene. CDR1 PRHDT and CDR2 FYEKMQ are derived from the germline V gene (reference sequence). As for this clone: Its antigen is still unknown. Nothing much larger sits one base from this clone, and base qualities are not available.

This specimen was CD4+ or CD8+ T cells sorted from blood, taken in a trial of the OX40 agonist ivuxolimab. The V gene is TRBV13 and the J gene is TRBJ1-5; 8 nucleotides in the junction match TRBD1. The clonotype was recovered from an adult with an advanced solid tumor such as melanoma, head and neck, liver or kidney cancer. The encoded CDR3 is CASSFSGGGQPQHF. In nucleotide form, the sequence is TGTGCCAGCAGCTTTTCAGGGGGCGGTCAGCCCCAGCATTTT.